The present TCR beta chain was sequenced within a study of CD8 T cells in Susac syndrome. Study details: There were Susac syndrome patients who were therapy-naive at blood draw, others on corticosteroids, and others on intravenous immunoglobulin alone. Points from the study as a whole: In Susac syndrome, CD4+ T cell repertoires lacked any clonal expansion.

To note about this clonotype: Its antigen is unidentified.

RNA amounts of roughly 0.5 to 1 ug underwent reverse transcription with random hexamers. A multiplex approach, immunoSEQ multiplex PCR, amplified TCR beta CDR3 across 54 Vbeta and 13 Jbeta. In TCRdb, the immunoSEQ multiplex PCR reads were re-called with MiXCR into one record per CDR3 protein. The sample contains about 200,000 distinct CDR3 sequences, 91% of which appear only once. The study sequenced TCR beta in blood CD8+ and CD4+ T cells. This sequence originates from a human donor with Susac syndrome. The sequenced sample consisted of CD4+ T cells from PBMCs.

The CDR3: CASSARGTSDPNEQFF. CDR3 nucleotide sequence: TGTGCCAGCAGCGCCCGCGGGACTAGCGACCCCAATGAGCAGTTCTTC. This rearrangement joins TRBV9 to TRBJ2-1; 10 bases are shared with TRBD2. V trimming: 3 bases; J trimming: 6 bases; junction bases outside the gene matches: 9. This CDR3 comprises 16 residues. Germline lookup yields CDR1 SGDLS and CDR2 YYNGEE.